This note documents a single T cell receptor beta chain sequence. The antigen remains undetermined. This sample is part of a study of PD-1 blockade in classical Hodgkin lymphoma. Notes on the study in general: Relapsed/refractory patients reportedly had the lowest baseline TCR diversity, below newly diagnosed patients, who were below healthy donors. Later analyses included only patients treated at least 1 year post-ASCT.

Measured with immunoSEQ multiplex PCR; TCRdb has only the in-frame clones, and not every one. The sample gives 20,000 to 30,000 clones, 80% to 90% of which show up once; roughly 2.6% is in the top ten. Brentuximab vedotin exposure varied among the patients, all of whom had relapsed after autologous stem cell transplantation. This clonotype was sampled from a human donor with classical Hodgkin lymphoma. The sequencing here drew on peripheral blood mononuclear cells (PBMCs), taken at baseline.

CDR3 bases: TGTGCCAGCAGCACGACAGGGGGCGGACCGGAGACCCAGTACTTC. This translates into CASSTTGGGPETQYF. V usage is TRBV13 and J usage is TRBJ2-5; 10 bases are a match to TRBD1. Germline CDR1 PRHDT, CDR2 FYEKMQ (reference sequence). The V gene end was trimmed by 5 bases and the J gene end by 5 bases; junction bases not matched to a gene: 8. CDR3 size: 15 residues.